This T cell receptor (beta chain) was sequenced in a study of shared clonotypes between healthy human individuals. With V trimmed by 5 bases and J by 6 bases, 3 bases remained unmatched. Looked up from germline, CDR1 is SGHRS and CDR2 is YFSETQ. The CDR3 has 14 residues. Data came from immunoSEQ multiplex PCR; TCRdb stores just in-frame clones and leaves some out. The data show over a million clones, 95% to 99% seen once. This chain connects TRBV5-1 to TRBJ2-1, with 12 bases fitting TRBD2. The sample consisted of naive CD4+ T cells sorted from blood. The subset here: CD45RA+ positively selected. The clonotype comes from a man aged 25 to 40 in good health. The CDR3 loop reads CASSPTSGSNEQFF. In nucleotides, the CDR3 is TGCGCCAGCAGTCCGACTAGCGGGAGCAATGAGCAGTTCTTC.